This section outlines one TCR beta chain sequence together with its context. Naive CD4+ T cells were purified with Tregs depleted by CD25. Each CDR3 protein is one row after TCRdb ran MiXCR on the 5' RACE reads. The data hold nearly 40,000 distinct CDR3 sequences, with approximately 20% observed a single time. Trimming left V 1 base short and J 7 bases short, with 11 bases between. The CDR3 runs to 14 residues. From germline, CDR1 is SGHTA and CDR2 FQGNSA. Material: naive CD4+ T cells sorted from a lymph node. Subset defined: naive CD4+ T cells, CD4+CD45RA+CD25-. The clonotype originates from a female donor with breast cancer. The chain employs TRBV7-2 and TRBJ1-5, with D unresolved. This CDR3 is CASSLDRLGQPQHF. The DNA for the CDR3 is TGTGCCAGCAGCTTAGACCGTCTTGGGCAGCCCCAGCATTTT.